This T cell receptor (beta chain) was sequenced during a study of naive and memory T cell subsets. Treatment reported: skin biopsy from PPD injection site in Mantoux-positive individual. A UMI-containing oligonucleotide was joined by 3' ligation to the TCR cDNA template. Tuberculin skin test biopsies were taken where PPD was injected in Mantoux-positive people. Cells were not sorted; total RNA input targeted 1 to 1000 ng. This clonotype was seen many times. Its antigen remains unidentified. CDR1 and CDR2 from the germline V gene are PRHDT and FYEKMQ (reference sequence). Trimming pared 7 bases from V and 2 bases from J, leaving 15 bases between. There are 14 residues in the CDR3. Study-wide results and limits: More TCRs at tuberculin sites were read as hypersensitivity T cell infiltration.

Ligated cDNA underwent four rounds of PCR with nested alpha and beta constant region primers and SP2. For blood and skin samples, reverse transcription used TCR alpha and beta constant primers. TCRdb independently ran MiXCR on the UMI-ligation and nested PCR reads; one entry per CDR3 protein. The table lists approximately 21,000 distinct CDR3 sequences, 6% of them singletons. This TCR was sampled from an adult in good health. This specimen was skin, taken from a tuberculin skin test site. The chain couples TRBV13 to TRBJ2-7; the D gene could be TRBD1 or TRBD2 (5 bases each). The CDR3 region is CASTLRDRPYEQYF. The DNA of the CDR3 is TGTGCCAGCACCCTCCGGGACCGTCCCTACGAGCAGTACTTC.